This TCR beta chain was sequenced in a study of graft-versus-host responses after intestinal transplantation. Study in general: Every recipient had anti-thymocyte globulin induction and about three years of tacrolimus plus steroids. Study-wide findings and caveats: Detection of GvH clones occurred in recipient marrow, and some had their first appearance in ileum or blood. Peak levels of circulating GvH clones tracked with early post-transplant HvG declines. High graft-versus-host to host-versus-graft clonal ratios were found in allografts of patients who had graft-donor T cell macrochimerism.

Some clones are missing from TCRdb's copy, which holds only in-frame ones; the method was immunoSEQ multiplex PCR. The sample yields over 15,000 clones, 33% seen once. The length of the CDR3 is 15 residues. Trimming took 10 bases from V and 3 from J, leaving 22 bases between them. Germline values: CDR1 MNHNS, CDR2 SASEGT. J is TRBJ2-7 and V is TRBV6-1; no firm D call. The receptor comes from a human patient who received an intestinal transplant. The source material was alloreactive CD4+ T cells from a mixed lymphocyte reaction culture, sampled before intestinal transplant. Subset described: CFSE-low proliferating T cells sorted from approximately 6-day pre-transplant mixed lymphocyte reaction (GvH or HvG direction). For the CDR3, the DNA is TGTGCCACCAAAATTACCCGTACAGCGCACTACGAGCAGTACTTC. It translates to CATKITRTAHYEQYF.